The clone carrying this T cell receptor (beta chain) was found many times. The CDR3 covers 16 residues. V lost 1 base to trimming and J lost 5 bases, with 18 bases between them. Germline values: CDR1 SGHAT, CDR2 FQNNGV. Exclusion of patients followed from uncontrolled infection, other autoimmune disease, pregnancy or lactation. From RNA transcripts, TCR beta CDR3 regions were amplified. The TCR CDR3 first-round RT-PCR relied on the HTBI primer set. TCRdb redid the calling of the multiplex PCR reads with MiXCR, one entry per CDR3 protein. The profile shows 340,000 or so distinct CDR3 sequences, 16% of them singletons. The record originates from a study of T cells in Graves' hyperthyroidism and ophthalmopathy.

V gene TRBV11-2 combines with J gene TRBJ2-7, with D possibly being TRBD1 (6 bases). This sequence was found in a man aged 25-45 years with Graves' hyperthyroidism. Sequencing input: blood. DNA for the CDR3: TGTGCCAGCAGCTTAGTCGGGACAAACCCGTTACACGAGCAGTACTTC. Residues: CASSLVGTNPLHEQYF.